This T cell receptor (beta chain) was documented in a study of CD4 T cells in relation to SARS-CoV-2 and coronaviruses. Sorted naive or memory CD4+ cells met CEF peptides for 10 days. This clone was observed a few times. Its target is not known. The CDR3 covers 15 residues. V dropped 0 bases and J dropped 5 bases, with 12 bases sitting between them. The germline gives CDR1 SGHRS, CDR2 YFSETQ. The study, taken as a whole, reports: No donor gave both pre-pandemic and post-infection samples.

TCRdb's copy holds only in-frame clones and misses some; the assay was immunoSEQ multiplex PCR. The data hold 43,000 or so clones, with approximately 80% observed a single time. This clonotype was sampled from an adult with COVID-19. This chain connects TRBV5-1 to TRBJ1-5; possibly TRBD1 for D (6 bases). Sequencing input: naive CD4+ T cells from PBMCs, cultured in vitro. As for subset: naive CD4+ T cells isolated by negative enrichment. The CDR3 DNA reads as TGCGCCAGCAGCTTGGTAGCAGGGGCTGATCAGCCCCAGCATTTT. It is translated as CASSLVAGADQPQHF. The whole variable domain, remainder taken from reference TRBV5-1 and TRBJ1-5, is KAGVTQTPRYLIKTRGQQVTLSCSPISGHRSVSWYQQTPGQGLQFLFEYFSETQRNKGNFPGRFSGRQFSNSRSEMNVSTLELGDSALYLCASSLVAGADQPQHFGDGTRLSIL.